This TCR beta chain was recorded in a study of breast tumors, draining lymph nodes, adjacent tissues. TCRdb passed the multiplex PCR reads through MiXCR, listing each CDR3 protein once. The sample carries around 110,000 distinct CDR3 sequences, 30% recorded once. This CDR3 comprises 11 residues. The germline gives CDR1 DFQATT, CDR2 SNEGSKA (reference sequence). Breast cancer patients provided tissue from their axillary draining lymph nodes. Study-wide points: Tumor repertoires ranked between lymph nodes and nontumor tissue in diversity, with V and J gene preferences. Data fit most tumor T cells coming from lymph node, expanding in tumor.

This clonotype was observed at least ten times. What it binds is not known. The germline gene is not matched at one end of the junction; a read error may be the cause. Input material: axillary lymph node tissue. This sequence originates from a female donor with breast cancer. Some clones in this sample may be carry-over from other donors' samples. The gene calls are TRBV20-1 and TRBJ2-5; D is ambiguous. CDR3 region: CSAPILETQSF. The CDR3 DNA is TGCAGTGCCCCCATCCTAGAGACCCAGTCCTTC.